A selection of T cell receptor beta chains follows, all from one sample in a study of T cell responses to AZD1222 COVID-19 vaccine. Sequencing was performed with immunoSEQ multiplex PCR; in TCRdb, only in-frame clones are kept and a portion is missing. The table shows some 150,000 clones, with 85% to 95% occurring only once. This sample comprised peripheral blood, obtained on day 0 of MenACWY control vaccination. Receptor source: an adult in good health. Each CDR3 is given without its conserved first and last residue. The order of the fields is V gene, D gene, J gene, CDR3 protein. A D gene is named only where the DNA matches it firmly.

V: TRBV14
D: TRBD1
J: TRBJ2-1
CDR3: ASSQYVLNRDREITEQF

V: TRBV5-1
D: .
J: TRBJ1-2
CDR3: ASMPLLGSGYT

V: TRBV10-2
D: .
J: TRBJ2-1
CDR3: ASSEWSRNEQF

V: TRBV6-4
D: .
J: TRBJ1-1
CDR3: ASSAQGGSTEAF

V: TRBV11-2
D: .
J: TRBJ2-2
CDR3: ASSLGPGELF

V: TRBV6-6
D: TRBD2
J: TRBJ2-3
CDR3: ATASGRQDTQY

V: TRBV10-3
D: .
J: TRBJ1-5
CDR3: AISGTNQPQH

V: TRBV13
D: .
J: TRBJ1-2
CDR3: ASSSGFQGRDGYT

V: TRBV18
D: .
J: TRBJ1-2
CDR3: ASSPPPQGGGYT

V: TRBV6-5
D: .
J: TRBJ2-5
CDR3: ASSHKDEQETQY

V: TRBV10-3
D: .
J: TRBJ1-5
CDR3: AISGLPKQGTGNQPQH

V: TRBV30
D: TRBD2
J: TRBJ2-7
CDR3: AWSVRTSGGYEQY

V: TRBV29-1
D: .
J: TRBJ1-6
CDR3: SAKKSGSYNSPLH

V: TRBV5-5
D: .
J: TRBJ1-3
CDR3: ASSLVATGASSGNTIY